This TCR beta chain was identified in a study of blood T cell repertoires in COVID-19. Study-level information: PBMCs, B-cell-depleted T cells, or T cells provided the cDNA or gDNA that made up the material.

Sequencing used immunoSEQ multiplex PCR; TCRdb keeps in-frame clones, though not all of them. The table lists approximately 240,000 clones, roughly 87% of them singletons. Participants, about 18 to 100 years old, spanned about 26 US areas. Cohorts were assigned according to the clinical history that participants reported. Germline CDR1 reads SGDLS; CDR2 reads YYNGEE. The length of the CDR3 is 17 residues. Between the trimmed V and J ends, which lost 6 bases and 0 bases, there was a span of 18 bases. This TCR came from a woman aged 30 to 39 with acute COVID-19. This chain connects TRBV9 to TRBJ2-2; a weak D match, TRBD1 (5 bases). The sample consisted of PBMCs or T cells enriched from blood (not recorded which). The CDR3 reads CASNPGFRVANTGELFF. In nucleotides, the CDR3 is TGTGCCAGCAACCCGGGCTTCAGGGTCGCGAACACCGGGGAGCTGTTTTTT.